This T cell receptor (beta chain) emerged from a study of CD8+ T cells in alopecia areata. Study summary: Severity was scored as percentage of affected scalp area in treated patients.

V lost 5 bases to trimming and J lost 4 bases; unmatched junction nucleotides: 9. This CDR3 comprises 16 residues. The germline V gene has CDR1 LNHDA and CDR2 SQIVND (reference sequence). Following extraction, RNA underwent reverse transcription to cDNA, which served as the sequencing template. Generated by immunoSEQ multiplex PCR, the TCRdb table keeps only in-frame clones and is missing some. The sample yields some 170,000 clones, 50% to 75% seen once. Study findings and constraints: Scalp lesions, especially in alopecia totalis/universalis, had higher clonality than normal scalp. Many of the expanded lesional clones endured in scalp and blood while on tofacitinib.

In regard to this clone: Its antigen is currently unknown.

This sample's treatment: oral pan-JAK inhibitor, 5-10 mg twice daily. Researchers took lesional scalp punch biopsies and peripheral blood from people who were alopecia areata patients. The starting material was CD4+ T cells sorted from blood, obtained between weeks 55 and 65, from a patient treated with tofacitinib. This chain joins TRBV19 and TRBJ2-7; TRBD1 aligns across 12 bases. The source of this sequence is a human donor with alopecia areata. This CDR3 reads CASSPRGDRGRYEQYF. Written as DNA, the CDR3 is TGTGCCAGTAGTCCCCGAGGGGACAGGGGGCGGTACGAGCAGTACTTC.